Included here is one TCR beta chain sequence, with context. Authors' processing steps: From ImmunoSEQ came sequences covering only the junction and carrying no quality scores, so filtering differed. Method: immunoSEQ multiplex PCR; TCRdb's copy keeps in-frame clones and lacks some. The V and J calls and clone size are taken from that table; D and trimming were inferred from the DNA. The sample lists about 490,000 clones; around 78% were seen once. Nashville, Tennessee was home to all donors, who were Caucasian adults. This entry is derived from a study of shared clonotypes between healthy human individuals. After removal of 4 bases from V and 7 bases from J, the junction contained 7 bases not matched to a gene. This CDR3 spans 14 amino acids. Germline CDR1 and CDR2: SNHLY and FYNNEI.

The sample was PBMCs. The genes are TRBV2 and TRBJ1-1, with 9 bases that match TRBD1. The receptor's source is a woman aged 40 to 50 in good health. Some clones in this sample may be carry-over from other donors' samples. The CDR3 nucleotides read TGTGCCAGCAGTGGGGGACAGGGAAGTGGTGAAGCTTTCTTT. It codes for CASSGGQGSGEAFF.